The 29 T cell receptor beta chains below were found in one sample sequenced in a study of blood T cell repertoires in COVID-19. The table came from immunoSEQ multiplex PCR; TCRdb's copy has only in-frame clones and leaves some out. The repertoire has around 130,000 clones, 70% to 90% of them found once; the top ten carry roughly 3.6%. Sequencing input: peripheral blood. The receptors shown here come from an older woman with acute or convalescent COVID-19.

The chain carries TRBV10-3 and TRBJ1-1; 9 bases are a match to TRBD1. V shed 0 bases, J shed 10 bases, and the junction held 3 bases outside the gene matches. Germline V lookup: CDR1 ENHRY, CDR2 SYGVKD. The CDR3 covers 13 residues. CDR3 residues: CAISESAGQGAFF. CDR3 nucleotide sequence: TGTGCCATCAGTGAGTCAGCGGGACAGGGAGCTTTCTTT.

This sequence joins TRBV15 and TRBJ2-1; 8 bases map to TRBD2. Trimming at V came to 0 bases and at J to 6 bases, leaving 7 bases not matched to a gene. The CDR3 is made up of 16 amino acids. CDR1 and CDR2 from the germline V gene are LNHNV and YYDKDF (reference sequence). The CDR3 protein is CATSRDRLAGINEQFF. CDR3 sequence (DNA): TGTGCCACCAGCAGAGATCGGTTAGCGGGGATCAATGAGCAGTTCTTC.

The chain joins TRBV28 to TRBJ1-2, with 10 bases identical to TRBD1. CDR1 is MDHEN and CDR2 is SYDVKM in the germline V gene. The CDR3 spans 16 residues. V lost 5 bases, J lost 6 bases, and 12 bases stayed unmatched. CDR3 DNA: TGTGCCAGCAGTCCTAGGACAGGGGGAATAAGGGATGGCTACACCTTC. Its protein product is CASSPRTGGIRDGYTF.

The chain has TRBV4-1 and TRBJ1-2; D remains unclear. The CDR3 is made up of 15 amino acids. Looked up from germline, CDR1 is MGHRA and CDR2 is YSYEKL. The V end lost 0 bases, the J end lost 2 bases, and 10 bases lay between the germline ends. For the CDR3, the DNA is TGCGCCAGCAGCCAAGATAACTCCTGGAACTATGGCTACACCTTC. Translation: CASSQDNSWNYGYTF.

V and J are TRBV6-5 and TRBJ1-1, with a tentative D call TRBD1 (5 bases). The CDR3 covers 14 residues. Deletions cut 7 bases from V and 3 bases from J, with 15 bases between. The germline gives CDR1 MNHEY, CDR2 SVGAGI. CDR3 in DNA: TGTGCCAGCACCCTGGGAGGGGAGGACACTGAAGCTTTCTTT. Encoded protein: CASTLGGEDTEAFF.

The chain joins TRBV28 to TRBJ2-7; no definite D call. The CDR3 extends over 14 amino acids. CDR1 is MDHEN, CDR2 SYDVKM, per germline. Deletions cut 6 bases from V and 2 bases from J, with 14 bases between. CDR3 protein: CASSPVGRTYEQYF. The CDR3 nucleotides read TGTGCCAGCAGCCCGGTGGGCCGGACCTACGAGCAGTACTTC.

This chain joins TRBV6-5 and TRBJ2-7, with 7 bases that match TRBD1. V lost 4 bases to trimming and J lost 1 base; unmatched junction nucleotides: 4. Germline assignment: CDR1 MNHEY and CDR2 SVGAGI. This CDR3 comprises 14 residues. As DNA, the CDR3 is TGTGCCAGCAGTTTTGGACAGGAATCCTACGAGCAGTACTTC. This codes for CASSFGQESYEQYF.

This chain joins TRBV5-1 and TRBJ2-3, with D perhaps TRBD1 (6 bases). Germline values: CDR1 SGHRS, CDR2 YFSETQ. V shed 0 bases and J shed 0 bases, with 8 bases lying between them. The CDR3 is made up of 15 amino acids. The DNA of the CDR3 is TGCGCCAGCAGCTTGGCTGGACAGAGCACAGATACGCAGTATTTT. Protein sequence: CASSLAGQSTDTQYF.

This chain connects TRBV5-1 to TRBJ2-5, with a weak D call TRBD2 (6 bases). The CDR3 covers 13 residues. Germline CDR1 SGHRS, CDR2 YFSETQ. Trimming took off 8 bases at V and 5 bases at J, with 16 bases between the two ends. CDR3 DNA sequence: TGCGCCAGTCAAACCGGGACTTTGGAGACCCAGTACTTC. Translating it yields CASQTGTLETQYF.

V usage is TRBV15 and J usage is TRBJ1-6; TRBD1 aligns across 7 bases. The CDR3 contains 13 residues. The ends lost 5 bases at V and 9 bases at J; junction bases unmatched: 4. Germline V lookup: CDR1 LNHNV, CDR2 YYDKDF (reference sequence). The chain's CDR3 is CATSGTGASPLHF. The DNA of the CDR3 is TGTGCCACCAGCGGAACAGGGGCTTCACCCCTCCACTTT.

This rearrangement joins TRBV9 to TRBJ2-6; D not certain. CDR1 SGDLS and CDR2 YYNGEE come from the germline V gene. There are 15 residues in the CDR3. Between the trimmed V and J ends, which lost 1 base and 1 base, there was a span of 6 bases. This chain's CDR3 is CASSVQRSGANVLTF. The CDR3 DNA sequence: TGTGCCAGCAGCGTACAGCGATCTGGGGCCAACGTCCTGACTTTC.

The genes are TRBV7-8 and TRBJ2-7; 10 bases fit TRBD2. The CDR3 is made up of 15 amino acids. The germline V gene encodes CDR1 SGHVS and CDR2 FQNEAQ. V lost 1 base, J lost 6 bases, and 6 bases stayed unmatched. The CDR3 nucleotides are TGTGCCAGCAGCTTAGAAGTAGCGGGAGGAGGCGAGCAGTACTTC. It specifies CASSLEVAGGGEQYF.

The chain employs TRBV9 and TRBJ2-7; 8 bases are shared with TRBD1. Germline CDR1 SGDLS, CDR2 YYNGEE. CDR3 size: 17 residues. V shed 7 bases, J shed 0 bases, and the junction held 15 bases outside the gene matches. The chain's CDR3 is CASRLFADRASSYEQYV. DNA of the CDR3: TGTGCCAGCCGCCTATTCGCGGACAGGGCTAGCTCCTACGAGCAGTACGTC.

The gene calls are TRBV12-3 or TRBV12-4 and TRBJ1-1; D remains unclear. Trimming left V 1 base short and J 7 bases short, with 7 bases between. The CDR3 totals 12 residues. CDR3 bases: TGTGCCAGCAGTTTAGGTGCCGGTGAAGCTTTCTTT. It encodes CASSLGAGEAFF.

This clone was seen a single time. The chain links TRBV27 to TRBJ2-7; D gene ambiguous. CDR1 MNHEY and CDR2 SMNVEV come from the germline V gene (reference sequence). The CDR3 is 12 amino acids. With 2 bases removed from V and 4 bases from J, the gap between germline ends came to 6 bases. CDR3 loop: CASSLDGYEQYV. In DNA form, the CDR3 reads TGTGCCAGCAGTTTAGACGGGTACGAGCAGTACGTC.

The CDR3: CASSLGGLVTANTQYF. Written as DNA, the CDR3 is TGTGCCAGCAGCTTGGGGGGACTAGTTACCGCGAATACGCAGTATTTT. The V and J genes are TRBV9 and TRBJ2-3; TRBD2 matches 8 bases. The J segment lost 7 bases and the V segment lost 4 bases, leaving 14 bases of the junction unmatched. The CDR3 loop spans 16 amino acids. Germline loops: CDR1 SGDLS, CDR2 YYNGEE.

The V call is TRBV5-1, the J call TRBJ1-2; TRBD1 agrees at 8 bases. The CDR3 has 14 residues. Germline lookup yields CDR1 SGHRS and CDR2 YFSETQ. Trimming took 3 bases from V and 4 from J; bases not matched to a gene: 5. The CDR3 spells CASSWDRNVYGYTF. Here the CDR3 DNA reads TGCGCCAGCAGCTGGGACAGGAACGTCTATGGCTACACCTTC.

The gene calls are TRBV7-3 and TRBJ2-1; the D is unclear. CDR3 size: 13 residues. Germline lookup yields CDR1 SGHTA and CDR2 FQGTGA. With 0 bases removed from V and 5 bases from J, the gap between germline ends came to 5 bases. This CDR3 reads CASSLTGNNEQFF. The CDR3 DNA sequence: TGTGCCAGCAGCTTAACTGGCAACAATGAGCAGTTCTTC.

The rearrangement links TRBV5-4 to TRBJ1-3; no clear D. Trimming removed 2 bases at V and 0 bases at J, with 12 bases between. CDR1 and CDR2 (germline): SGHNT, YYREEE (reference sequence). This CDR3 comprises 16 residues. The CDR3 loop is CASSFLAASSGNTIYF. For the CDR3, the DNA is TGTGCCAGCAGCTTCTTGGCCGCAAGCTCTGGAAACACCATATATTTT.

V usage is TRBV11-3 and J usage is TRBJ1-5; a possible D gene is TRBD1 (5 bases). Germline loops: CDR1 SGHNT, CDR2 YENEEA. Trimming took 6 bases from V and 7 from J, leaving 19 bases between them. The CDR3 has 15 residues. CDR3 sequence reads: CASSPRQGPRQPQHF. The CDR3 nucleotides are TGTGCCAGCAGTCCGAGGCAGGGCCCCAGGCAGCCCCAGCATTTT.

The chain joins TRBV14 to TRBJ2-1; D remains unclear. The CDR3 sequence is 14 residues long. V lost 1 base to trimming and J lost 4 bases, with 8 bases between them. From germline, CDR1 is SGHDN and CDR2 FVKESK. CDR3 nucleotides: TGTGCCAGCAGCCAAGGAGCTAGTTACAATGAGCAGTTCTTC. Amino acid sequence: CASSQGASYNEQFF. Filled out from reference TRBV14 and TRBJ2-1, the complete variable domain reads EAGVTQFPSHSVIEKGQTVTLRCDPISGHDNLYWYRRVMGKEIKFLLHFVKESKQDESGMPNNRFLAERTGGTYSTLKVQPAELEDSGVYFCASSQGASYNEQFFGPGTRLTVL.

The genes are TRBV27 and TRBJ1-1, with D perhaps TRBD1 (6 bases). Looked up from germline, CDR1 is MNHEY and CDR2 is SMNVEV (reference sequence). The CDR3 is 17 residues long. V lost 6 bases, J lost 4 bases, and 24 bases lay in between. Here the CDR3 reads CASSFALLGGALTEAFF. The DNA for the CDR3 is TGTGCCAGCAGCTTTGCCCTATTGGGGGGGGCGCTCACTGAAGCTTTCTTT.

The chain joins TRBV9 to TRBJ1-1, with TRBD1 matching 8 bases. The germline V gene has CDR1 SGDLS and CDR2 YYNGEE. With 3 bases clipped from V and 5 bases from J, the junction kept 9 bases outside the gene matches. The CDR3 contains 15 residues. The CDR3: CASSARQGAGTEAFF. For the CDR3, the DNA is TGTGCCAGCAGCGCCCGTCAGGGGGCAGGTACTGAAGCTTTCTTT.

The CDR3 here is CASSLGTNSGNTIYF. Here the CDR3 DNA reads TGTGCCAGCAGCTTAGGGACAAACTCTGGAAACACCATATATTTT. The rearrangement joins TRBV11-3 to TRBJ1-3; perhaps TRBD1 as D (5 bases). Germline assignment: CDR1 SGHNT and CDR2 YENEEA. Trimming removed 1 base at V and 0 bases at J, with 7 bases between. The length of the CDR3 is 15 residues.

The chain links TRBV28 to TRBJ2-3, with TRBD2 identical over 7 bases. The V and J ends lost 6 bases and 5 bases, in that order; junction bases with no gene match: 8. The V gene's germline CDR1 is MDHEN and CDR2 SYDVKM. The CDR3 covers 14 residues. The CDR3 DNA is TGTGCCAGCAGGATTGCGGGAGTGGGAGATACGCAGTATTTT. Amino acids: CASRIAGVGDTQYF.

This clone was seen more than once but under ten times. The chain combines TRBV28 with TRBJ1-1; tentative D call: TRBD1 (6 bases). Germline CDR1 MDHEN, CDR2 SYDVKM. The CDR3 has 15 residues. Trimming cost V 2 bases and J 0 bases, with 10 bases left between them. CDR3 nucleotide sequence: TGTGCCAGCAGTTTACCTGACAGGTTGAACACTGAAGCTTTCTTT. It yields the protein CASSLPDRLNTEAFF.

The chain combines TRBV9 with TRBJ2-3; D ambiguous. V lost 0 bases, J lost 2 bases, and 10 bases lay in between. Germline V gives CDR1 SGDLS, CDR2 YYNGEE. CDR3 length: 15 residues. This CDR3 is CASSVGLDYTDTQYF. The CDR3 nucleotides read TGTGCCAGCAGCGTAGGACTGGATTACACAGATACGCAGTATTTT.

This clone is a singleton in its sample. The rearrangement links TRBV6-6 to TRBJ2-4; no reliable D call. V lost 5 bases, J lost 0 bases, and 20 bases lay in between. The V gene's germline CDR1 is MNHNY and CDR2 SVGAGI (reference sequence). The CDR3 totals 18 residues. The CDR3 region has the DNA TGTGCCAGCAGTCCTAACCCGACTGTGGTCGTAGCCAAAAACATTCAGTACTTC. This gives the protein CASSPNPTVVVAKNIQYF.

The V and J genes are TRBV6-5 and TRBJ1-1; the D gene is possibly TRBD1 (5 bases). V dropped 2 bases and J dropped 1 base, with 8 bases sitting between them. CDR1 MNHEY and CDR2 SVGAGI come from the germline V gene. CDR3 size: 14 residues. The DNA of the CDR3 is TGTGCCAGCAGTTACCTGGGGGGGAACACTGAAGCTTTCTTT. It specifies CASSYLGGNTEAFF.